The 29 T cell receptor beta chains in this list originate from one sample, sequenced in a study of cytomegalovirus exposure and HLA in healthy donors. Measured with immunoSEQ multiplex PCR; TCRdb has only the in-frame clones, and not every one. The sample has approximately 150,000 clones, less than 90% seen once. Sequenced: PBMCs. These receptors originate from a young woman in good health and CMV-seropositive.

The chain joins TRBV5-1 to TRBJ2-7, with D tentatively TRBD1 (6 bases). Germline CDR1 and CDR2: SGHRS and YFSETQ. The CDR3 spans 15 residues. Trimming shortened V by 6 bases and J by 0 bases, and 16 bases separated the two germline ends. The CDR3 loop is CASNPDGDNSYEQYF. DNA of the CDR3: TGCGCCAGCAACCCGGACGGGGACAACTCCTACGAGCAGTACTTC.

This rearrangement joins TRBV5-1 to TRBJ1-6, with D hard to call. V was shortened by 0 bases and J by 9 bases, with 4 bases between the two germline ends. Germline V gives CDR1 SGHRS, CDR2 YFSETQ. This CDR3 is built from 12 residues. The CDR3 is CASSLGGSPLHF. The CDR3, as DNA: TGCGCCAGCAGCTTGGGAGGTTCACCCCTCCACTTT.

CDR3 in amino acids: CASSEGAVEKLFF. DNA of the CDR3: TGTGCCAGCAGTGAGGGGGCAGTTGAAAAACTGTTTTTT. The V and J genes are TRBV6-1 and TRBJ1-4; possible D gene TRBD1, 6 bases. With 3 bases removed from V and 7 bases from J, the gap between germline ends came to 9 bases. The CDR3 has 13 amino acids. Per germline, CDR1 MNHNS and CDR2 SASEGT.

Written as DNA, the CDR3 is TGCGCCAGCAGCCCCGTCTCGGGAAAGGTCTTGAGGACCGGGGAGCTGTTTTTT. It specifies CASSPVSGKVLRTGELFF. The chain employs TRBV5-1 and TRBJ2-2; possible D gene TRBD2, 5 bases. Germline V lookup: CDR1 SGHRS, CDR2 YFSETQ. The CDR3 extends over 18 amino acids. V dropped 4 bases and J dropped 5 bases, with 24 bases sitting between them.

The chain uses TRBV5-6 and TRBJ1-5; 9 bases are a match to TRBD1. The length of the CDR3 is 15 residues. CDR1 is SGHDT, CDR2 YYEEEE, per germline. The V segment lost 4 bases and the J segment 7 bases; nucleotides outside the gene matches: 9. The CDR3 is CASSGPQGAGQPQHF. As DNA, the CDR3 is TGTGCCAGCAGCGGGCCACAGGGGGCAGGGCAGCCCCAGCATTTT.

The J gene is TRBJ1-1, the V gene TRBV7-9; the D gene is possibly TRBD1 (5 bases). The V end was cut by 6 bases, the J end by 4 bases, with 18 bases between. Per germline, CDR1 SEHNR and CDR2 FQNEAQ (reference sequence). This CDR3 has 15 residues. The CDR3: CASRGGVGRSTEAFF. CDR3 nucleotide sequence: TGTGCCAGCAGGGGAGGGGTAGGAAGAAGCACTGAAGCTTTCTTT.

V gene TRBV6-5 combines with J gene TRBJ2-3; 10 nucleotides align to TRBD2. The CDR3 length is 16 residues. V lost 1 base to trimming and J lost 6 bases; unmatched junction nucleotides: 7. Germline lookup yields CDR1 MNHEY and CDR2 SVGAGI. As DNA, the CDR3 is TGTGCCAGCAGTTACTTCACTAGCGGGGCGGGGGATACGCAGTATTTT. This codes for CASSYFTSGAGDTQYF.

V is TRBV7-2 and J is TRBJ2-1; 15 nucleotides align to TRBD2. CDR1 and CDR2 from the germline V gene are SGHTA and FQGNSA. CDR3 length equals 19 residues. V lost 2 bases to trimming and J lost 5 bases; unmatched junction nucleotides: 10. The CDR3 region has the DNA TGTGCCAGCAGCTTAAGTTTTGGACTAGCGGGAGGGAGGAACAATGAGCAGTTCTTC. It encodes CASSLSFGLAGGRNNEQFF.

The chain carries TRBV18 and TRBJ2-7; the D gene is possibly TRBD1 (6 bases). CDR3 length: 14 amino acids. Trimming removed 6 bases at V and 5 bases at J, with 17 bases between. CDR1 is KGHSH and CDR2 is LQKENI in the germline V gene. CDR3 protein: CASSSLDRVNEQYF. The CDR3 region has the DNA TGTGCCAGCTCCTCCCTGGACAGAGTGAACGAGCAGTACTTC.

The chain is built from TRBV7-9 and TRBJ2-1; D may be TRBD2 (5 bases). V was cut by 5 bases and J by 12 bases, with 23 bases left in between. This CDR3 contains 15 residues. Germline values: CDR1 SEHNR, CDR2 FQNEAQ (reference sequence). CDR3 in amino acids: CASSQDFAARLWQFF. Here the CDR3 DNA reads TGTGCCAGCAGCCAGGACTTCGCGGCGCGGTTGTGGCAGTTCTTC.

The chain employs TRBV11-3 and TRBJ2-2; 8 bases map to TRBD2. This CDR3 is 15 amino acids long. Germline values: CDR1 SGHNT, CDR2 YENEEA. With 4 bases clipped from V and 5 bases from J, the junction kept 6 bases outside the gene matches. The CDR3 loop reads CASSSSGSVTGELFF. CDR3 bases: TGTGCCAGCAGCTCGAGCGGGAGTGTTACCGGGGAGCTGTTTTTT.

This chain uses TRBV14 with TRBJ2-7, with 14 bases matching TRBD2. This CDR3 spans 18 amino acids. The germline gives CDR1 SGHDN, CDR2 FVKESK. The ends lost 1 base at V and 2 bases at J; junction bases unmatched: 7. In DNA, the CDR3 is TGTGCCAGCAGCCAAGTAGGACTAGCGGGAGGCTCAACCTACGAGCAGTACTTC. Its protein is CASSQVGLAGGSTYEQYF.

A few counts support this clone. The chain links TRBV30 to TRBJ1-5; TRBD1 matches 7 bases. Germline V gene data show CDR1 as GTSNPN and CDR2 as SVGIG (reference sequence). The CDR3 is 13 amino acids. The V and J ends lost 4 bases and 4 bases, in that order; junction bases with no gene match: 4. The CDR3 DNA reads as TGTGCCTGGAAGGGGGCAAGGAATCAGCCCCAGCATTTT. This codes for CAWKGARNQPQHF. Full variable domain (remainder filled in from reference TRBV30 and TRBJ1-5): SQTIHQWPATLVQPVGSPLSLECTVEGTSNPNLYWYRQAAGRGLQLLFYSVGIGQISSEVPQNLSASRPQDRQFILSSKKLLLSDSGFYLCAWKGARNQPQHFGDGTRLSIL.

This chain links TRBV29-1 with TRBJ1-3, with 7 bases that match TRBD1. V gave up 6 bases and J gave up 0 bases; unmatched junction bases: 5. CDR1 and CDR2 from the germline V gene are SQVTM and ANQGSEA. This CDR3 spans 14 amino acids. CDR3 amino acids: CSVGRDSSGNTIYF. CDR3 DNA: TGCAGCGTCGGGAGGGACAGCTCTGGAAACACCATATATTTT.

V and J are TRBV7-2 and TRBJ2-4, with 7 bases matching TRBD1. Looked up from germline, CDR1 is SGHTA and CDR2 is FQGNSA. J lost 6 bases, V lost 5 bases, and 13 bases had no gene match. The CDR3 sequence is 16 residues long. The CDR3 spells CASSLTGAQGGNIQYF. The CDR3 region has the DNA TGTGCCAGCAGCCTAACAGGGGCACAGGGTGGAAACATTCAGTACTTC.

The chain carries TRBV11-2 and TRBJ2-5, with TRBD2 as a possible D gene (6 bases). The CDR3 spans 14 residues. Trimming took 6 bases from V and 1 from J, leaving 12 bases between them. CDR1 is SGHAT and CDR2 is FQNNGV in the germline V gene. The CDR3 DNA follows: TGTGCCAGCAGATTGGGACTCCCCCAAGAGACCCAGTACTTC. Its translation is CASRLGLPQETQYF.

The CDR3 loop reads CASTIRRTSGGNEQFF. CDR3 DNA sequence: TGTGCCAGCACCATACGGCGGACTAGCGGAGGGAATGAGCAGTTCTTC. This sequence joins TRBV5-6 and TRBJ2-1; 10 nucleotides match TRBD2. The CDR3 spans 16 residues. V was clipped by 6 bases and J by 7 bases; unmatched bases: 13. Germline V gene data show CDR1 as SGHDT and CDR2 as YYEEEE.

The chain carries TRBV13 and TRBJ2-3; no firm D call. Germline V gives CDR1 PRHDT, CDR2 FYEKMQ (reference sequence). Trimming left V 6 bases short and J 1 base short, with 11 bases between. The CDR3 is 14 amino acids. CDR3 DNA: TGTGCCAGCAGTTCTCTTGCGGGCACAGATACGCAGTATTTT. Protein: CASSSLAGTDTQYF.

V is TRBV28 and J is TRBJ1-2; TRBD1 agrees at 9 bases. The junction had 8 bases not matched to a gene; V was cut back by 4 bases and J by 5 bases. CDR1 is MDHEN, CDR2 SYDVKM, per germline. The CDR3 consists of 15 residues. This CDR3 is CASSSSGTGRYGYTF. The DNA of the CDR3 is TGTGCCAGCAGTTCGTCCGGGACAGGGCGGTATGGCTACACCTTC.

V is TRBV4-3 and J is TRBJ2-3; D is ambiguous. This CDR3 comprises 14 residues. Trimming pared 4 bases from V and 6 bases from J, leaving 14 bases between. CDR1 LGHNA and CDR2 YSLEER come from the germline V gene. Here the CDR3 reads CASSRGLASDTQYF. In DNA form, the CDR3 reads TGCGCCAGCAGCCGAGGCCTGGCATCGGATACGCAGTATTTT.

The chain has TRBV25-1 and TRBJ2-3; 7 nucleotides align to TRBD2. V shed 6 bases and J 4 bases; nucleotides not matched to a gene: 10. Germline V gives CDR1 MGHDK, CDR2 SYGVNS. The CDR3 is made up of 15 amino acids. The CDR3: CASRPSGARADTQYF. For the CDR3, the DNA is TGTGCCAGCAGACCAAGCGGGGCCCGAGCAGATACGCAGTATTTT.

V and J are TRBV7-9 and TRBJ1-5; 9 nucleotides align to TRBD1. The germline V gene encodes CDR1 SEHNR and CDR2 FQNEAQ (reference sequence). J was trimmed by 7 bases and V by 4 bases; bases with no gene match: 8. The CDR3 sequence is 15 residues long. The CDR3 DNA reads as TGTGCCAGCAGCTCAACAGGGGGCGCAGGGCAGCCCCAGCATTTT. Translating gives CASSSTGGAGQPQHF.

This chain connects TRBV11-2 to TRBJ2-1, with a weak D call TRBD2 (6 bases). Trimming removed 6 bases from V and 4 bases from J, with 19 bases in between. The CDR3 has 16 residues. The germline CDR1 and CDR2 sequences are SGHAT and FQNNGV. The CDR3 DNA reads TGTGCCAGCAGGCCCATTAAGAGACTAGGTTACAATGAGCAGTTCTTC. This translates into CASRPIKRLGYNEQFF. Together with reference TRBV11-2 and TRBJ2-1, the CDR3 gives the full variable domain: EAGVAQSPRYKIIEKRQSVAFWCNPISGHATLYWYQQILGQGPKLLIQFQNNGVVDDSQLPKDRFSAERLKGVDSTLKIQPAKLEDSAVYLCASRPIKRLGYNEQFFGPGTRLTVL.

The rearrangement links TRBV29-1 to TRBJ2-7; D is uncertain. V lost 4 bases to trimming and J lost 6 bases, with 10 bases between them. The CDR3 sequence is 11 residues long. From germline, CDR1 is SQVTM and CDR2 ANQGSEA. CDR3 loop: CSVGAGFEQYF. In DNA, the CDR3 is TGCAGCGTTGGGGCAGGCTTCGAGCAGTACTTC.

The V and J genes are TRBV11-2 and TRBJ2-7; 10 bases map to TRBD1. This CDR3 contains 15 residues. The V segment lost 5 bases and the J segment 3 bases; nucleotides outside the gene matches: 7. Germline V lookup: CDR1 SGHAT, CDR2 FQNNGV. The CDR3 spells CASSRTGTGDYEQYF. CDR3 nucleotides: TGTGCCAGCAGCCGAACCGGGACAGGGGACTACGAGCAGTACTTC.

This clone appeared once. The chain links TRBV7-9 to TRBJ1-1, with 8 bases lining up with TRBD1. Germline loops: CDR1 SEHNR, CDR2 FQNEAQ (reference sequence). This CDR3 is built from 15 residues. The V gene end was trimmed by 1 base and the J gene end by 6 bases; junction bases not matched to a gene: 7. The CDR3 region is CASSLDRGWFAEAFF. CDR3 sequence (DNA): TGTGCCAGCAGCTTAGACAGGGGGTGGTTTGCTGAAGCTTTCTTT. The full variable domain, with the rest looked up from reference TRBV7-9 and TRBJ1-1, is DTGVSQNPRHKITKRGQNVTFRCDPISEHNRLYWYRQTLGQGPEFLTYFQNEAQLEKSRLLSDRFSAERPKGSFSTLEIQRTEQGDSAMYLCASSLDRGWFAEAFFGQGTRLTVV.

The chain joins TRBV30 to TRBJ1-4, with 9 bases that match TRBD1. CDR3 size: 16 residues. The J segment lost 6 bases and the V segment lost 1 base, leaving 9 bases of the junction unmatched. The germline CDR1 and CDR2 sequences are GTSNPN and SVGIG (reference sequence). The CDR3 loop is CAWSAALGQGYEKLFF. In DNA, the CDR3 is TGTGCCTGGAGTGCTGCGTTGGGACAGGGATATGAAAAACTGTTTTTT.

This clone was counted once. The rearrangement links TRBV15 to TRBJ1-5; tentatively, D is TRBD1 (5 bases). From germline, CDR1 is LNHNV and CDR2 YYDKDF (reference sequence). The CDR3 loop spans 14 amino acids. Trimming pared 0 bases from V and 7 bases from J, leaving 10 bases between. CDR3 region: CATSRDPRGQPQHF. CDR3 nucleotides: TGTGCCACCAGCAGAGATCCGCGGGGGCAGCCCCAGCATTTT.

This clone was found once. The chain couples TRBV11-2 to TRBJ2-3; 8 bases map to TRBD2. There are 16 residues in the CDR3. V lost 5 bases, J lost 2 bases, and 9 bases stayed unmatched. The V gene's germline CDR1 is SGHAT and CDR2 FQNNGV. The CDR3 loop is CASSPRVAGYTDTQYF. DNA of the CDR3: TGTGCCAGCAGCCCCCGGGTAGCGGGGTACACAGATACGCAGTATTTT.